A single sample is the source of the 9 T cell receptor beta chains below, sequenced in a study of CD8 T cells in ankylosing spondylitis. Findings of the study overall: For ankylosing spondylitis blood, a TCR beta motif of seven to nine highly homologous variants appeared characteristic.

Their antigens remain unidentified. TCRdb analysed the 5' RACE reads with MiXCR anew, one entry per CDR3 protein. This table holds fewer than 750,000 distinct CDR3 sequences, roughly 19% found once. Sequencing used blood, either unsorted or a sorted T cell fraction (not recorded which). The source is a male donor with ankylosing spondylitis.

CDR3 nucleotide sequence: TGCAGTGCTAGAGATTCCCGGACTCTCTCCTACGAGCAGTACTTC. Its translation: CSARDSRTLSYEQYF. The V call is TRBV20-1, the J call TRBJ2-7; the D gene is possibly TRBD2 (5 bases). This CDR3 is built from 15 residues. V dropped 0 bases and J dropped 0 bases, with 12 bases sitting between them. The germline V gene encodes CDR1 DFQATT and CDR2 SNEGSKA (reference sequence).

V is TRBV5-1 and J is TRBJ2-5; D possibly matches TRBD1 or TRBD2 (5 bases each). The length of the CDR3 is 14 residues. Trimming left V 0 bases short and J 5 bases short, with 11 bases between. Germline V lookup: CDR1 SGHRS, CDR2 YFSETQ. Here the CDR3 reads CASSLVSGRETQYF. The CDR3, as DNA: TGCGCCAGCAGCTTGGTATCGGGGCGCGAGACCCAGTACTTC.

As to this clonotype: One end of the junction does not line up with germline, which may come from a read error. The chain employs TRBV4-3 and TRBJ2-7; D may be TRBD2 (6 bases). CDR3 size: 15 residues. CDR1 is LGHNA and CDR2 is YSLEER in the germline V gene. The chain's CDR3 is CAGSQGASATYEQYF. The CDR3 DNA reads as TGCGCCGGCAGCCAAGGGGCTAGCGCCACCTACGAGCAGTACTTC.

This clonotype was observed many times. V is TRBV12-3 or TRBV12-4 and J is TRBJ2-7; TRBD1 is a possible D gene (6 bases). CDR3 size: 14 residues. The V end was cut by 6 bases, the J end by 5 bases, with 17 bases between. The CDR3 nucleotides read TGTGCCAGCAGCCGAACCGACAGGTGGGACGAGCAGTACTTC. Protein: CASSRTDRWDEQYF.

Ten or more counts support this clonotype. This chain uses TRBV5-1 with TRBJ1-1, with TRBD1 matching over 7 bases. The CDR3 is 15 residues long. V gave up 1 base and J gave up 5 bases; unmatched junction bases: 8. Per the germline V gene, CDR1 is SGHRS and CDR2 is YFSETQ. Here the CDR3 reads CASSLLQGEGTEAFF. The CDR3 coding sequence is TGCGCCAGCAGCTTGCTTCAGGGGGAGGGAACTGAAGCTTTCTTT.

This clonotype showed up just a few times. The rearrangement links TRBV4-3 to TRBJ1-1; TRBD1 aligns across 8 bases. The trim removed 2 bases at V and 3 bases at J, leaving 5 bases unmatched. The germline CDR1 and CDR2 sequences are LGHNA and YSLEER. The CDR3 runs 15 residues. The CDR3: CASSQMTGVYTEAFF. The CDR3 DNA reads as TGCGCCAGCAGCCAAATGACAGGGGTGTACACTGAAGCTTTCTTT.

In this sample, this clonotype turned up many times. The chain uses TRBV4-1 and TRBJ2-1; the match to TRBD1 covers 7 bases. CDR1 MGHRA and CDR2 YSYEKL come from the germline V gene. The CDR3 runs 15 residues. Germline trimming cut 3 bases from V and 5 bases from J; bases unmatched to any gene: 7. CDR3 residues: CASSHQTGNNNEQFF. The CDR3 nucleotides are TGCGCCAGCAGCCACCAGACAGGGAATAACAATGAGCAGTTCTTC.

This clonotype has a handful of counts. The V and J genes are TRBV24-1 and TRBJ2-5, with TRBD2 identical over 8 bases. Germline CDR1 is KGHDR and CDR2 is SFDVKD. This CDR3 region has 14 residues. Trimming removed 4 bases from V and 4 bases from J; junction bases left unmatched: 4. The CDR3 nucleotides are TGTGCCACCAGTGACGGACTAGCTGGAGAGACCCAGTACTTC. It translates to CATSDGLAGETQYF.

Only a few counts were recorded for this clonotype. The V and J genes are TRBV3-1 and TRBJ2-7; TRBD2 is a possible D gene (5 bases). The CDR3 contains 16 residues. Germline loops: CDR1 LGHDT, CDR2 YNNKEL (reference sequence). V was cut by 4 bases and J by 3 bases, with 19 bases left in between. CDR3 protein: CASSLSRPGSSYEQYF. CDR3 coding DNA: TGTGCCAGCAGCCTGTCTCGCCCGGGGTCAAGCTACGAGCAGTACTTC.